The 30 T cell receptor beta chains below come from one sample, sequenced in a study of blood T cell repertoires in COVID-19. Sequencing was performed with immunoSEQ multiplex PCR; in TCRdb, only in-frame clones are kept and a portion is missing. The sample carries about 240,000 clones, approximately 86% recorded once. The material sequenced was PBMCs or T cells enriched from blood (not recorded which). Source of these receptors: a woman between 40 and 50 years old with acute COVID-19.

In nucleotides, the CDR3 is TGTGCCAGTAGTATTCCGGGACAGGGAGTAGATACGCAGTATTTT. Encoded protein: CASSIPGQGVDTQYF. This chain uses TRBV19 with TRBJ2-3, with 9 bases identical to TRBD1. This CDR3 comprises 15 residues. V was pared by 3 bases and J by 5 bases, with 6 bases of the junction left unmatched. CDR1 and CDR2 (germline): LNHDA, SQIVND (reference sequence).

The CDR3 DNA sequence: TGTGCCAGCAGCTTAGGCGGGAGAGTCTCCGGGGAGCTGTTTTTT. Translation gives CASSLGGRVSGELFF. The chain links TRBV7-3 to TRBJ2-2; TRBD2 matches 7 bases. CDR3 length: 15 amino acids. J lost 6 bases, V lost 2 bases, and 6 bases had no gene match. The V gene's germline CDR1 is SGHTA and CDR2 FQGTGA. Together with reference TRBV7-3 and TRBJ2-2, the CDR3 gives the full variable domain: GAGVSQTPSNKVTEKGKYVELRCDPISGHTALYWYRQSLGQGPEFLIYFQGTGAADDSGLPNDRFFAVRPEGSVSTLKIQRTERGDSAVYLCASSLGGRVSGELFFGEGSRLTVL.

The rearrangement joins TRBV4-2 to TRBJ1-5; 10 positions agree with TRBD1. Germline CDR1 is LGHNA and CDR2 is YNFKEQ. J lost 2 bases, V lost 3 bases, and 1 base had no gene match. The CDR3 totals 15 residues. The CDR3 bases are TGTGCCAGCAGCCAGGGGACAGGGGGCAATCAGCCCCAGCATTTT. Encoded protein: CASSQGTGGNQPQHF.

The gene calls are TRBV5-1 and TRBJ2-2; D might be TRBD2 (6 bases). V lost 6 bases to trimming and J lost 4 bases, with 19 bases between them. Germline lookup yields CDR1 SGHRS and CDR2 YFSETQ. The CDR3 length is 16 residues. This CDR3 reads CASKPLSGVVTGELFF. Written as DNA, the CDR3 is TGCGCCAGCAAACCCCTGTCGGGAGTGGTCACCGGGGAGCTGTTTTTT.

The V and J genes are TRBV6-1 and TRBJ1-6, with D unresolved. V dropped 1 base and J dropped 4 bases, with 17 bases sitting between them. Germline lookup yields CDR1 MNHNS and CDR2 SASEGT. This CDR3 comprises 18 residues. CDR3 in amino acids: CASSEGGRRRGYNSPLHF. The CDR3 nucleotides are TGTGCCAGCAGTGAAGGCGGCAGGCGGCGGGGATATAATTCACCCCTCCACTTT.

The CDR3 is CAISIGVTSGSLNEQFF. DNA of the CDR3: TGTGCCATCAGTATTGGGGTGACTAGCGGGAGTCTCAATGAGCAGTTCTTC. The V call is TRBV10-3, the J call TRBJ2-1, with TRBD2 matching over 12 bases. Per germline, CDR1 ENHRY and CDR2 SYGVKD. The CDR3 consists of 17 residues. V shed 5 bases and J 6 bases; nucleotides not matched to a gene: 11.

The chain couples TRBV9 to TRBJ2-1; 8 bases are shared with TRBD2. The CDR3 consists of 15 residues. The germline gives CDR1 SGDLS, CDR2 YYNGEE. J was trimmed by 4 bases and V by 1 base; bases with no gene match: 4. The DNA of the CDR3 is TGTGCCAGCAGCGTAACTCGCGGGAGGTACAATGAGCAGTTCTTC. Translated, it gives CASSVTRGRYNEQFF.

The V gene is TRBV3-1 (or the pseudogene TRBV3-2), the J gene TRBJ2-7, with D perhaps matching TRBD1 (5 bases). CDR3 length: 13 residues. V was cut by 3 bases and J by 4 bases, with 10 bases left in between. The germline V gene encodes CDR1 LGHDT and CDR2 YNNKEL (reference sequence). DNA for the CDR3: TGTGCCAGCAGCCATTTCAGGGAATACGAGCAGTACTTC. Residues: CASSHFREYEQYF.

This clone was recorded a few times. This chain connects TRBV5-1 to TRBJ1-3, with 8 bases fitting TRBD1. With V trimmed by 2 bases and J by 2 bases, 6 bases remained unmatched. In germline, CDR1 is SGHRS, CDR2 YFSETQ. The CDR3 totals 16 residues. The CDR3 DNA sequence: TGCGCCAGCAGCTTAGGGACAGGCGACGCTGGAAACACCATATATTTT. As protein: CASSLGTGDAGNTIYF.

The rearrangement links TRBV29-1 to TRBJ2-1; tentative D call: TRBD2 (6 bases). Germline V lookup: CDR1 SQVTM, CDR2 ANQGSEA. This CDR3 region has 15 residues. V gave up 0 bases and J gave up 6 bases, with 15 bases separating them. The CDR3 region is CSVEDHGGFGNEQFF. The CDR3 DNA is TGCAGCGTTGAAGATCATGGGGGGTTCGGCAATGAGCAGTTCTTC.

The V and J genes are TRBV5-1 and TRBJ1-1; the D is unclear. The V and J ends lost 0 bases and 0 bases respectively, with 6 bases between them. This CDR3 spans 14 amino acids. Germline V gives CDR1 SGHRS, CDR2 YFSETQ. The CDR3 loop is CASSLDSMNTEAFF. As DNA, the CDR3 is TGCGCCAGCAGCTTGGACAGCATGAACACTGAAGCTTTCTTT.

The chain employs TRBV5-1 and TRBJ2-5; 8 nucleotides agree with TRBD1. Trimming cost V 4 bases and J 5 bases; bases outside gene matches: 10. The CDR3 is 15 residues long. Germline V gene lookup returns CDR1 SGHRS and CDR2 YFSETQ. Here the CDR3 reads CASSLERTGKETQYF. In DNA, the CDR3 is TGCGCCAGCAGCCTGGAACGGACAGGGAAGGAGACCCAGTACTTC.

The chain couples TRBV12-3 or TRBV12-4 to TRBJ1-2; unclear D gene. The CDR3 contains 11 residues. Trimming stripped 3 bases from V and 7 bases from J, with 6 bases between. The CDR3 DNA sequence: TGTGCCAGCAGTTTCTTGAGTGGCTACACCTTC. The encoded protein is CASSFLSGYTF.

The chain combines TRBV24-1 with TRBJ2-1, with D uncertain. The germline V gene has CDR1 KGHDR and CDR2 SFDVKD. The CDR3 runs to 15 residues. The ends were cut back, 3 bases at V and 13 bases at J, with 21 bases in the middle. CDR3 nucleotides: TGTGCCACCAGTGATGCCCCCGTGGCTGATCCCCCCCAGTTCTTC. This encodes CATSDAPVADPPQFF.

The chain combines TRBV2 with TRBJ2-2, with 13 bases fitting TRBD2. The CDR3 is 16 amino acids. Trimming at V came to 6 bases and at J to 7 bases, leaving 8 bases not matched to a gene. CDR1 and CDR2 from the germline V gene are SNHLY and FYNNEI. CDR3 residues: CASRAGTSGEGGELFF. CDR3 coding DNA: TGTGCCAGCAGGGCCGGGACTAGCGGGGAGGGCGGGGAGCTGTTTTTT.

V is TRBV6-5 and J is TRBJ1-2; D might be TRBD1 (6 bases). V was shortened by 7 bases and J by 6 bases, with 21 bases between the two germline ends. The CDR3 consists of 15 residues. Per germline, CDR1 MNHEY and CDR2 SVGAGI. CDR3 protein: CASTKGGAGFDGYTF. CDR3 sequence (DNA): TGTGCCAGCACCAAGGGGGGGGCCGGTTTTGATGGCTACACCTTC.

There are a few counts of this clone. V gene TRBV11-2 combines with J gene TRBJ2-7; 12 positions match TRBD2. The CDR3 spans 17 residues. CDR1 and CDR2 from the germline V gene are SGHAT and FQNNGV. The junction had 9 bases not matched to a gene; V was cut back by 2 bases and J by 4 bases. The CDR3 coding sequence is TGTGCCAGCAGCTTACCCCTGACTAGCGGGAGCATGTACGAGCAGTACTTC. Its protein product is CASSLPLTSGSMYEQYF.

A few counts support this clone. The V gene is TRBV30, the J gene TRBJ2-2; 14 nucleotides agree with TRBD2. The CDR3 contains 14 residues. V trimming: 5 bases; J trimming: 7 bases; junction bases outside the gene matches: 3. Germline V gene data show CDR1 as GTSNPN and CDR2 as SVGIG (reference sequence). The CDR3 here is CAWRTSGGSGELFF. The CDR3 DNA is TGTGCCTGGCGGACTAGCGGGGGGAGCGGGGAGCTGTTTTTT.

The chain joins TRBV24-1 to TRBJ1-6, with 8 bases matching TRBD1. V lost 7 bases and J lost 7; bases outside the gene matches: 5. The CDR3 has 14 residues. The germline V gene has CDR1 KGHDR and CDR2 SFDVKD. CDR3 nucleotide sequence: TGTGCCACCAGCCAGGGGGCCGTAAATTCACCCCTCCACTTT. Protein sequence: CATSQGAVNSPLHF.

This chain uses TRBV11-1 with TRBJ2-2, with 10 bases that match TRBD2. The CDR3 runs 15 residues. V shed 5 bases and J 5 bases; nucleotides not matched to a gene: 5. Germline V gene lookup returns CDR1 SGHAT and CDR2 FQDESV (reference sequence). CDR3: CASSALAGETGELFF. Here the CDR3 DNA reads TGTGCCAGCAGCGCCCTAGCGGGGGAAACCGGGGAGCTGTTTTTT.

This rearrangement joins TRBV11-3 to TRBJ1-1, with 8 bases identical to TRBD1. In germline, CDR1 is SGHNT, CDR2 YENEEA. V trimming: 0 bases; J trimming: 1 base; junction bases outside the gene matches: 1. There are 15 residues in the CDR3. In DNA, the CDR3 is TGTGCCAGCAGCTTAGACAGGGGGCGGAACACTGAAGCTTTCTTT. Protein product: CASSLDRGRNTEAFF.

This clone has a single count. This chain connects TRBV5-4 to TRBJ2-3; 10 bases are a match to TRBD2. Germline values: CDR1 SGHNT, CDR2 YYREEE (reference sequence). V shed 4 bases and J 1 base; nucleotides not matched to a gene: 6. CDR3 length equals 16 residues. The CDR3 loop is CASSPTGLAGTDTQYF. DNA for the CDR3: TGTGCCAGCAGCCCAACAGGACTAGCGGGCACAGATACGCAGTATTTT.

This chain links TRBV9 with TRBJ1-3; D might be TRBD1 (6 bases). Germline V lookup: CDR1 SGDLS, CDR2 YYNGEE. There are 15 residues in the CDR3. Trimming shortened V by 3 bases and J by 1 base, and 11 bases separated the two germline ends. For the CDR3, the DNA is TGTGCCAGCAGCGCAGACACAGGGTCTGGAAACACCATATATTTT. Translated, it gives CASSADTGSGNTIYF.

The rearrangement links TRBV11-3 to TRBJ2-7, with 10 bases that match TRBD2. Germline loops: CDR1 SGHNT, CDR2 YENEEA. V lost 4 bases and J lost 3; bases outside the gene matches: 6. The CDR3 runs to 15 residues. In DNA form, the CDR3 reads TGTGCCAGCAGCTACTTAGCGGGAGGACACTACGAGCAGTACTTC. This gives the protein CASSYLAGGHYEQYF.

The chain uses TRBV5-5 and TRBJ2-1; 9 positions match TRBD1. Germline CDR1 and CDR2: SGHKS and YYEKEE (reference sequence). CDR3 size: 17 residues. V was clipped by 3 bases and J by 5 bases; unmatched bases: 12. CDR3 loop: CASSSRGVGTGNNEQFF. Here the CDR3 DNA reads TGTGCCAGCAGCTCCCGAGGGGTGGGGACAGGGAACAATGAGCAGTTCTTC.

The J gene is TRBJ2-5, the V gene TRBV4-1, with TRBD2 matching over 7 bases. Trimming at V came to 1 base and at J to 5 bases, leaving 7 bases not matched to a gene. The CDR3 has 15 residues. CDR1 and CDR2 from the germline V gene are MGHRA and YSYEKL. The CDR3 protein is CASSQGGLVVETQYF. For the CDR3, the DNA is TGCGCCAGCAGCCAAGGCGGACTAGTTGTCGAGACCCAGTACTTC.

This chain connects TRBV11-2 to TRBJ2-1; D may be TRBD2 (6 bases). The germline gives CDR1 SGHAT, CDR2 FQNNGV. The CDR3 has 15 residues. V lost 5 bases and J lost 7, with 18 bases in between. CDR3 region: CASSLGGAVSNEQFF. The CDR3 coding sequence is TGTGCCAGCAGCCTCGGGGGAGCGGTCTCAAATGAGCAGTTCTTC.

V is TRBV7-8 and J is TRBJ1-5, with D tentatively TRBD1 (6 bases). The CDR3 has 13 amino acids. Trimming cost V 2 bases and J 7 bases, with 9 bases left between them. CDR1 and CDR2 (germline): SGHVS, FQNEAQ. Here the CDR3 reads CASSLNGGQPQHF. In DNA form, the CDR3 reads TGTGCCAGCAGCTTAAATGGGGGCCAGCCCCAGCATTTT.

This rearrangement joins TRBV27 to TRBJ2-3, with D perhaps TRBD2 (5 bases). This CDR3 region has 13 residues. The V gene lost 3 bases and the J gene lost 8 bases, with 12 bases spanning the gap. Germline V CDR1 and CDR2: MNHEY, SMNVEV (reference sequence). CDR3 nucleotides: TGTGCCAGCAGTTTCCTTACACTAGGTACGCAGTATTTT. Translating it yields CASSFLTLGTQYF.

The V gene is TRBV5-6, the J gene TRBJ1-4; 9 nucleotides agree with TRBD1. The germline V gene has CDR1 SGHDT and CDR2 YYEEEE. The length of the CDR3 is 14 residues. V dropped 4 bases and J dropped 7; count of bases not matched to a gene: 5. The CDR3 DNA reads TGTGCCAGCAGCAAGGGACAGGGTGGTGAAAAACTGTTTTTT. Amino acid sequence: CASSKGQGGEKLFF.